The 27 T cell receptor delta chains listed next were all sequenced from one sample in a study of γδ T cells in repeated Plasmodium falciparum infection. Gammadelta T cells were flow-sorted from PBMC into Vgamma9/Vdelta2+ and Vdelta2-negative populations for bulk analysis. TCRdb reanalysed the multiplex PCR reads with CATT. The sample has 85,000 to 100,000 delta-chain clones, approximately 0.96% seen once. The sample consisted of gamma-delta T cells from blood. These receptors all stem from a pool of human donors (malaria-infected and uninfected, not separated).

In its sample, this clone was seen a few times. This probably arose from a read error, given a far larger clone one base away. The identical CDR3 is also encoded by other nucleotide sequences in the sample. The chain employs TRDV2 and TRDJ2; 8 bases agree with TRDD3. TCRdb gives no J gene; it was assigned here by matching the DNA to germline. The CDR3 consists of 20 residues. V was pared by 1 base and J by 4 bases, with 19 bases of the junction left unmatched. The V gene's germline CDR1 is GEAIGNYY and CDR2 EKD. The CDR3 here is CACDTVGTVGDGSGTAQLFF. The CDR3 nucleotides read TGTGCCTGTGACACTGTCGGCACGGTGGGGGATGGGAGTGGGACAGCACAACTCTTCTTT.

With respect to this clone: A read error likely explains this, since a far larger clone differs by one base. The sample contains more than one DNA sequence encoding this CDR3. This chain joins TRDV1 and TRDJ1; 7 positions agree with TRDD3. The J gene comes from matching the DNA to germline here; TCRdb lacks it. Germline V CDR1 and CDR2: TSWWSYY, QGS. This CDR3 has 19 amino acids. The trim removed 1 base at V and 0 bases at J, leaving 14 bases unmatched. The CDR3 bases are TGTGCTCTTGGGGAACCCTCCGGGGGATCTCCTCCACACACCGATAAACTCATCTTT. It is translated as CALGEPSGGSPPHTDKLIF.

As to this clone: This likely reflects a read error, since a far larger clone is one base away. Other DNA sequences in this sample translate to the same CDR3. The chain employs TRDV2 and TRDJ1; TRDD3 aligns across 8 bases. Germline V lookup: CDR1 GEAIGNYY, CDR2 EKD. The CDR3 spans 20 residues. The CDR3 coding sequence is TGCGCCTGTGACACCGGTGGGGGTCTGGGGGAGCCTCTATTCACCGATAAACTCATCTTT. This gives the protein CACDTGGGLGEPLFTDKLIF.

Only a few counts were recorded for this clone. A read error likely explains this, since a far larger clone differs by one base. Distinct nucleotide sequences in the sample also encode this CDR3. This chain uses TRDV2 with TRDJ1, with 8 bases identical to TRDD3. Because TCRdb records no J gene, it was assigned here through a match of the DNA to germline. The germline V gene encodes CDR1 GEAIGNYY and CDR2 EKD. CDR3 length: 16 residues. This CDR3 is CACDRVLGAYTDKLIF. The DNA for the CDR3 is TGCGCCTGTGACAGAGTACTGGGGGCCTACACCGATAAACTCATCTTT.

This clone was seen more than once but under ten times. One base separates it from a far larger clone, so it is likely a read error. This specimen includes other DNA sequences encoding the same CDR3. The J gene is TRDJ1, the V gene TRDV2, with 9 bases lining up with TRDD3. As TCRdb names no J gene, one was assigned here on the basis of a DNA match to germline. The CDR3 totals 18 residues. J gave up 0 bases and V 3 bases, and 13 bases lay outside the gene matches. The germline V gene encodes CDR1 GEAIGNYY and CDR2 EKD. The CDR3 bases are TGTGCCTGTGACTCCATGGGGGATAAGAGGGGGTACACCGATAAACTCATCTTT. Protein product: CACDSMGDKRGYTDKLIF.

This clone was observed a handful of times. This probably arose from a read error, given a far larger clone one base away. Different DNA sequences within this sample yield the same CDR3. This chain links TRDV1 with TRDJ1, with 8 bases aligning to TRDD3. Per germline, CDR1 TSWWSYY and CDR2 QGS. Trimming took 2 bases from V and 0 from J; bases not matched to a gene: 29. The length of the CDR3 is 24 residues. CDR3 loop: CALGELGINFRNSWGSTYTDKLIF. The CDR3, as DNA: TGTGCTCTTGGGGAATTAGGTATAAATTTCCGGAACTCCTGGGGGAGTACGTACACCGATAAACTCATCTTT.

This clone has more than one count but fewer than ten. The chain carries TRDV2 and TRDJ3; maybe TRDD3 (5 bases). The J gene, left out of TCRdb, was set here by checking the DNA against germline. The CDR3 has 18 residues. Between the trimmed V and J ends, which lost 0 bases and 1 base, there was a span of 12 bases. Germline V CDR1 and CDR2: GEAIGNYY, EKD. The CDR3 bases are TGTGCCTGTGACACCGCCGGGGGCCAATCCTGGGACACCCGACAGATGTTTTTC. It specifies CACDTAGGQSWDTRQMFF.

This clone was counted between two and nine times. This DNA's translation differs at residue 3 from TCRdb's protein, which comes from a much larger clone; a read error is likely, and the protein shown is translated from the DNA. The chain employs TRDV1 and TRDJ1; tentatively, D is TRDD2 (6 bases). Germline-derived CDR1 and CDR2 are TSWWSYY and QGS. This CDR3 comprises 18 residues. This chain's CDR3 is CAFGNWPSHPLNTDKLIF. CDR3 coding DNA: TGTGCTTTTGGGAATTGGCCTTCCCACCCCCTTAACACCGATAAACTCATCTTT.

Of note for this clone: A read error likely explains why the TCRdb protein, taken from a much larger clone, differs from this DNA's translation at residue 3; the protein shown is translated from the DNA. The chain employs TRDV2 and TRDJ1, with 7 nucleotides matching TRDD3. In the absence of a J gene in TCRdb, the DNA was matched to germline to assign it here. Germline values: CDR1 GEAIGNYY, CDR2 EKD. The CDR3 has 15 amino acids. CDR3 DNA sequence: TGTGCCCGTGACAGACTGGGGCCCCAAACCGATAAACTCATCTTT. Translated, it gives CARDRLGPQTDKLIF.

This clone was seen more than once but under ten times. A single base is all that separates this from a far larger clone, so a read error is likely. Other nucleotide sequences in the sample specify the same CDR3. The chain joins TRDV1 to TRDJ1; 9 bases are a match to TRDD3. The CDR3 totals 19 residues. CDR1 and CDR2 from the germline V gene are TSWWSYY and QGS. CDR3 nucleotide sequence: TGTGCTCTTGGGGCTCCCGGGCTGGGGGGGATACCGATCACCGATAAACTCATCTTC. This translates into CALGAPGLGGIPITDKLIF.

About this clone: TCRdb pairs this DNA with a much larger clone's protein that differs at residue 13, likely a read error; the protein shown was translated from the DNA. This chain uses TRDV1 with TRDJ1; D is perhaps TRDD3 (6 bases). No J gene was available from TCRdb, and it was assigned here by a germline match of the DNA. The CDR3 covers 19 residues. Trimming left V 2 bases short and J 8 bases short, with 30 bases between. Germline V gene data show CDR1 as TSWWSYY and CDR2 as QGS. The DNA of the CDR3 is TGTGCTCTTGGGGAATGGGGTTTACTTTCGGATACTCCAACTAACAAACTCATCTTT. Encoded protein: CALGEWGLLSDTPTNKLIF.

In regard to this clone: The amino acid sequence in TCRdb belongs to a much larger clone and departs from this DNA's translation at residue 10, likely a sequencing read error; the sequence shown is translated from the DNA. This chain connects TRDV1 to TRDJ1; perhaps TRDD3 as D (5 bases). The V gene's germline CDR1 is TSWWSYY and CDR2 QGS. This CDR3 is 18 amino acids long. Trimming removed 0 bases from V and 9 bases from J, with 26 bases in between. The CDR3 here is CALGELSGGVLPVLELIF. The CDR3 region has the DNA TGTGCTCTTGGGGAACTATCCGGGGGGGTACTCCCAGTGCTCGAACTCATCTTT.

To note about this clone: The protein held in TCRdb is that of a much larger clone and does not match this DNA's translation at residue 3, likely because of a read error; the protein shown is translated from the DNA. Other DNA sequences within the sample encode an identical CDR3. V usage is TRDV2 and J usage is TRDJ1; 11 bases are a match to TRDD3. The J gene, absent from TCRdb, was called here by matching the DNA to germline. Looked up from germline, CDR1 is GEAIGNYY and CDR2 is EKD. CDR3 length: 16 residues. DNA of the CDR3: TGTGCCTCTGACACGATGGGGGATACGGACACCGATAAACTCATCTTT. This sequence encodes CASDTMGDTDTDKLIF.

This clone was seen only a few times. A far larger clone is just one base off, so this is likely a read error. Other DNA sequences in this sample translate to the same CDR3. V usage is TRDV2 and J usage is TRDJ1; 7 nucleotides align to TRDD3. TCRdb carries no J gene annotation; the J gene was assigned here by matching the DNA with germline. Germline CDR1 is GEAIGNYY and CDR2 is EKD. This CDR3 has 17 amino acids. V lost 7 bases, J lost 0 bases, and 16 bases stayed unmatched. CDR3 sequence reads: CACEDLTLGANTDKLIF. CDR3 bases: TGTGCCTGCGAGGACCTAACGCTGGGGGCTAACACCGATAAACTCATCTTT.

The table lists this clone with a few counts. This DNA's translation and the protein TCRdb lists, from a much larger clone, do not match at residue 18, likely due to a read error; the protein shown is translated from the DNA. V gene TRDV1 combines with J gene TRDJ1; D uncertain. No J gene was available from TCRdb, and it was assigned here by a germline match of the DNA. The CDR3 is 21 residues long. CDR1 and CDR2 (germline): TSWWSYY, QGS. The CDR3 here is CALGEHPRRVLYNRYTDELIF. The CDR3, as DNA: TGTGCTCTTGGGGAACATCCTCGGCGGGTCCTGTACAACCGGTACACCGATGAACTCATCTTT.

Concerning this clone: This DNA translates differently at residue 5 from the TCRdb protein, which is that of a much larger clone; a read error is likely, and the protein shown is the DNA's own translation. J is TRDJ1 and V is TRDV3, with D unclear. Germline V gene lookup returns CDR1 TVYSNPD and CDR2 GDNSRS (reference sequence). Trimming shortened V by 3 bases and J by 0 bases, and 20 bases separated the two germline ends. The CDR3 is 16 residues long. The CDR3 here is CAFIQPCRGYTDKLIF. CDR3 bases: TGTGCCTTCATCCAACCCTGTCGGGGTTACACCGATAAACTCATCTTT.

Turning to this clone: A far larger clone differs by one base, so this is likely a read error. At the DNA level, this CDR3 is encoded by other sequences in the same sample as well. For the V gene the call is TRDV2; the J gene has no call; the table's D call, TRDD3, was not checked against the DNA. This CDR3 has 16 residues. Germline V gene sequence: CDR1 GEAIGNYY, CDR2 EKD. The chain's CDR3 is CACDESTGGSPDKLIF. CDR3 bases: TGTGCCTGTGACGAATCCACTGGGGGCTCACCCGATAAACTCATCTTC.

This clone was picked up a small number of times. TCRdb's protein for this DNA is that of a much larger clone and differs from the translation at residue 10, likely a read error; the protein shown is the DNA translation. This chain joins TRDV3 and TRDJ1, with 8 bases fitting TRDD3. CDR1 and CDR2 from the germline V gene are TVYSNPD and GDNSRS (reference sequence). The junction had 23 bases not matched to a gene; V was cut back by 1 base and J by 10 bases. This CDR3 region has 17 residues. CDR3 region: CAFIKLPLQPLTGGLIF. CDR3 sequence (DNA): TGTGCCTTTATAAAACTCCCCTTACAACCCCTTACTGGGGGACTCATCTTT.

Ten or more counts support this clone. TCRdb assigns this DNA the protein of a much larger clone, which departs from its translation at residue 10; this likely reflects a read error, and the protein shown comes from translating the DNA. This chain uses TRDV2 with TRDJ1, with 7 bases matching TRDD3. Losses at the gene ends were 3 bases for V and 3 bases for J; bases not matched to a gene: 15. The CDR3 is 17 residues long. CDR1 is GEAIGNYY, CDR2 EKD, per germline. The CDR3 spells CACDPVGLGGTSDKLIF. Here the CDR3 DNA reads TGTGCCTGTGACCCCGTCGGTCTGGGGGGTACATCCGATAAACTCATCTTT.

On this clone: The amino acid sequence in TCRdb belongs to a much larger clone and departs from this DNA's translation at residue 13, likely a sequencing read error; the sequence shown is translated from the DNA. V and J are TRDV1 and TRDJ1; no reliable D call. Assignment of the J gene here rests on matching the DNA to germline, because TCRdb gives none. CDR3 size: 19 residues. V lost 0 bases, J lost 1 base, and 21 bases lay in between. Germline V gene lookup returns CDR1 TSWWSYY and CDR2 QGS. In DNA, the CDR3 is TGTGCTCTTGGGGAACTAAGACCAGCCCGACCCTTGTGCACCGATAAACTCATCTTT. It encodes CALGELRPARPLCTDKLIF.

This clone was observed a handful of times. The amino acid sequence in TCRdb belongs to a much larger clone and departs from this DNA's translation at residue 9, likely a sequencing read error; the sequence shown is translated from the DNA. V is TRDV2 and J is TRDJ1, with D possibly being TRDD3 (6 bases). The J gene, missing from TCRdb, was assigned here through DNA to germline matching. There are 18 residues in the CDR3. V was trimmed by 0 bases and J by 0 bases, leaving 19 bases between them. Germline V lookup: CDR1 GEAIGNYY, CDR2 EKD. CDR3 protein: CACDTLGIPVGYTDKLIF. The CDR3 region has the DNA TGTGCCTGTGACACCCTGGGGATTCCTGTGGGGTACACCGATAAACTCATCTTT.

This clone occurred a few times. For this DNA, TCRdb reports the protein of a much larger clone, which diverges at residue 9, most likely from a read error; the protein presented here is translated directly from the DNA. CDR3 nucleotide sequence: TGTGCCTGTGACCAAATGGCCTTCCAGGGGGACGGGAGCGATAAACTCATCTTT. Its protein is CACDQMAFQGDGSDKLIF. This chain joins TRDV2 and TRDJ1; D tentatively reads TRDD2 or TRDD3 (6 bases each). TCRdb offers no J gene call, so here the DNA was matched to germline to obtain one. Germline V CDR1 and CDR2: GEAIGNYY, EKD. Between the trimmed V and J ends, which lost 3 bases and 4 bases, there was a span of 26 bases. The CDR3 has 18 amino acids.

This clone was found a few times. A far larger clone differs by one base, so this is likely a read error. Other DNA variants within this sample encode the same CDR3. Here the V gene is TRDV2, but the J gene went uncalled; the table gives TRDD3 as D, unverified against the DNA. The CDR3 spans 13 residues. The germline V gene has CDR1 GEAIGNYY and CDR2 EKD. The CDR3 nucleotides are TGTGCCTGTGACACGTGGGGTAATGATAAACTTATCTTT. Translation gives CACDTWGNDKLIF.

This clone occurred a few times. A far larger clone is just one base off, so this is likely a read error. The same CDR3 also results from other DNA sequences found in this sample. This chain connects TRDV1 to TRDJ1; 7 bases map to TRDD3. This CDR3 comprises 22 residues. The germline V gene encodes CDR1 TSWWSYY and CDR2 QGS. CDR3 in DNA: TGTGCTCTCTTTCTACGCTCCCTTACTGGGGCCCGAATCCTCGTTCACACCGATAAACTCATCTTC. Its translation is CALFLRSLTGARILVHTDKLIF.

Remarks on this clone: TCRdb attributes to this sequence the protein of a much larger clone, which differs from the DNA translation at residue 21; a read error is likely, and the protein displayed is translated from the DNA. The J gene is TRDJ1, the V gene TRDV1; 12 nucleotides match TRDD3. CDR1 and CDR2 from the germline V gene are TSWWSYY and QGS. This CDR3 has 26 amino acids. With 2 bases clipped from V and 4 bases from J, the junction kept 35 bases outside the gene matches. This CDR3 is CALGELGPPTISWGIRGPSYIDKLIF. The CDR3, as DNA: TGTGCTCTTGGGGAATTAGGGCCTCCTACGATTAGCTGGGGGATACGGGGGCCTTCTTACATCGATAAACTCATCTTT.

This clone was counted only a few times. The protein given by TCRdb reflects a much larger clone and differs at residue 6 from this DNA's translation, likely from a read error; the protein shown is the DNA's translation. The chain joins TRDV3 to TRDJ1, with D perhaps TRDD2 or TRDD3 (6 bases each). Assignment of the J gene here rests on matching the DNA to germline, because TCRdb gives none. Trimming took off 2 bases at V and 0 bases at J, with 22 bases between the two ends. CDR3 length: 17 amino acids. Germline lookup yields CDR1 TVYSNPD and CDR2 GDNSRS (reference sequence). The CDR3 region has the DNA TGTGCCTTTGTCGCTCGACTGGGTGCCTTCCACACCGATAAACTCATCTTT. Translating gives CAFVARLGAFHTDKLIF. The full variable domain, rest sourced from reference TRDV3 and TRDJ1, is CDKVTQSSPDQTVASGSEVVLLCTYDTVYSNPDLFWYRIRPDYSFQFVFYGDNSRSEGADFTQGRFSVKHILTQKAFHLVISPVRTEDSATYYCAFVARLGAFHTDKLIFGKGTRVTVEP.

This clone was detected many times. The genes are TRDV2 and TRDJ1; TRDD3 matches at 7 bases. Trimming cost V 1 base and J 3 bases; bases outside gene matches: 4. The CDR3 spans 14 residues. CDR1 and CDR2 from the germline V gene are GEAIGNYY and EKD. The CDR3 region has the DNA TGTGCCTGTGACACAATTGGGGGAGCCGATAAACTCATCTTT. It translates to CACDTIGGADKLIF.